This record concerns one T cell receptor beta chain sequence. Antigen unknown. The data stem from a study of OX40 agonist ivuxolimab in advanced cancers. General study points: Some patients without response likewise showed low normalized clonal expansion.

V lost 1 base and J lost 1, with 17 bases in between. This CDR3 region has 17 residues. The germline gives CDR1 SGHTS, CDR2 YDEGEE. Clones were sequenced by immunoSEQ multiplex PCR, and TCRdb holds only the in-frame ones, with some missing. The sample lists roughly 48,000 clones, over 80% occurring once. The sequencing used CD4+ or CD8+ T cells sorted from blood, collected in a trial of the OX40 agonist ivuxolimab. The receptor's source is an adult with an advanced solid tumor such as melanoma, head and neck, liver or kidney cancer. This chain connects TRBV5-8 to TRBJ1-1; D call uncertain. The CDR3 loop is CASSLSRPERRNTEAFF. Here the CDR3 DNA reads TGTGCCAGCAGCTTGAGTAGGCCAGAAAGAAGGAACACTGAAGCTTTCTTT.